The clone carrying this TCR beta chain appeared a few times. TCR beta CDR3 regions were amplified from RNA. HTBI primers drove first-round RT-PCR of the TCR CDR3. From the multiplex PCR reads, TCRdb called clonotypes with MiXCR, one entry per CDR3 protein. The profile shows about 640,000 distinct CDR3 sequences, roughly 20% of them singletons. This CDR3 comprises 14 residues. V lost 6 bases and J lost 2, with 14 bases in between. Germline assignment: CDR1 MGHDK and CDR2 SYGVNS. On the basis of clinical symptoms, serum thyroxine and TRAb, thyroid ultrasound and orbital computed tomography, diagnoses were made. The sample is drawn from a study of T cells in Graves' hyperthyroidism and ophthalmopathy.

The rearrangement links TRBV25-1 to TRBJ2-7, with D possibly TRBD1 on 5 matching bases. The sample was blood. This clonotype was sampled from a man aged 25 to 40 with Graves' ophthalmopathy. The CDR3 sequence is CASSAQGRTYEQYF. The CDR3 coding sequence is TGTGCCAGCAGCGCCCAGGGCAGGACCTACGAGCAGTACTTC.